Each of the 14 T cell receptor beta chains below was sequenced from the same sample in a study of blood T cell repertoires in COVID-19. Produced via immunoSEQ multiplex PCR; TCRdb's table is partial and in-frame only. The sample has 180,000 or so clones, around 85% seen once. Sequenced material: peripheral blood. Source of these receptors: a man between 60 and 75 years old with acute or convalescent COVID-19.

The rearrangement joins TRBV6-1 to TRBJ1-5; the D is unclear. The length of the CDR3 is 13 residues. Germline values: CDR1 MNHNS, CDR2 SASEGT. The ends were cut back, 3 bases at V and 5 bases at J, with 8 bases in the middle. CDR3 sequence: CASSDQSHQPQHF. The CDR3, as DNA: TGTGCCAGCAGTGATCAAAGCCATCAGCCCCAGCATTTT.

The rearrangement links TRBV29-1 to TRBJ1-4, with D hard to call. The germline gives CDR1 SQVTM, CDR2 ANQGSEA. The CDR3 covers 12 residues. V lost 7 bases to trimming and J lost 3 bases, with 9 bases between them. The CDR3 DNA reads as TGCAGCGGTGGCAGATCTAATGAAAAACTGTTTTTT. Its protein product is CSGGRSNEKLFF.

The chain uses TRBV28 and TRBJ1-3; TRBD1 aligns across 8 bases. Germline CDR1 MDHEN, CDR2 SYDVKM. The CDR3 length is 14 residues. V was pared by 4 bases and J by 6 bases, with 5 bases of the junction left unmatched. Here the CDR3 reads CASSSGTGLNTIYF. The CDR3 nucleotides are TGTGCCAGCAGTTCAGGGACAGGTTTAAACACCATATATTTT.

This rearrangement joins TRBV24-1 to TRBJ2-7; perhaps TRBD1 as D (6 bases). Deletions cut 9 bases from V and 0 bases from J, with 8 bases between. Germline V gene data show CDR1 as KGHDR and CDR2 as SFDVKD. The CDR3 consists of 12 residues. This chain's CDR3 is CATGQTSYEQYF. The CDR3 nucleotides are TGTGCCACCGGACAGACCTCCTACGAGCAGTACTTC.

The chain has TRBV28 and TRBJ2-1; D may be TRBD2 (5 bases). The germline gives CDR1 MDHEN, CDR2 SYDVKM. V was cut by 6 bases and J by 5 bases, with 17 bases left in between. The CDR3 totals 15 residues. The chain's CDR3 is CASRASRGSNNEQFF. Written as DNA, the CDR3 is TGTGCCAGCAGGGCCTCCCGCGGGTCGAACAATGAGCAGTTCTTC.

The genes are TRBV10-2 and TRBJ2-1, with 11 bases fitting TRBD2. After removal of 6 bases from V and 7 bases from J, the junction contained 11 bases not matched to a gene. CDR1 is WSHSY, CDR2 SAAADI, per germline. CDR3 length: 16 amino acids. CDR3 in amino acids: CASRDIAGGPLNEQFF. CDR3 DNA: TGCGCCAGCAGAGATATAGCGGGAGGGCCTCTAAATGAGCAGTTCTTC.

This clone has only one observation. In DNA, the CDR3 is TGTGCCAGCAGCTTAGAACTGACAGCCTACGAGCAGTACTTC. This translates into CASSLELTAYEQYF. The chain carries TRBV11-2 and TRBJ2-7, with D possibly being TRBD1 (5 bases). V was pared by 0 bases and J by 2 bases, with 8 bases between. This CDR3 is built from 14 residues. Germline V CDR1 and CDR2: SGHAT, FQNNGV.

This chain joins TRBV7-9 and TRBJ1-4, with no clear D. Germline CDR1 SEHNR, CDR2 FQNEAQ (reference sequence). Trimming shortened V by 1 base and J by 6 bases, and 9 bases separated the two germline ends. This CDR3 has 14 amino acids. The CDR3: CASSLGEADEKLFF. The CDR3 nucleotides read TGTGCCAGCAGCTTAGGGGAGGCCGATGAAAAACTGTTTTTT.

V and J are TRBV30 and TRBJ1-2, with 10 bases that match TRBD1. The germline V gene encodes CDR1 GTSNPN and CDR2 SVGIG (reference sequence). The CDR3 is made up of 13 amino acids. The V gene end was trimmed by 5 bases and the J gene end by 1 base; junction bases not matched to a gene: 1. The CDR3 DNA reads as TGTGCCTGGGGGACAGGGGATAACTATGGCTACACCTTC. It codes for CAWGTGDNYGYTF.

This clone has a single count. This chain connects TRBV25-1 to TRBJ2-3; D remains unclear. The CDR3 has 13 residues. The V end lost 0 bases, the J end lost 3 bases, and 4 bases lay between the germline ends. Germline lookup yields CDR1 MGHDK and CDR2 SYGVNS. CDR3 sequence (DNA): TGTGCCAGCAGTGAATATAAAACAGATACGCAGTATTTT. It is translated as CASSEYKTDTQYF.

The CDR3 sequence is CASSLLGAVAFF. The CDR3 coding sequence is TGTGCCAGCAGTCTTTTAGGGGCGGTAGCTTTCTTT. The gene calls are TRBV12-3 or TRBV12-4 and TRBJ1-1; a possible D gene is TRBD1 (5 bases). V dropped 5 bases and J dropped 10 bases, with 14 bases sitting between them. This CDR3 region has 12 residues.

V is TRBV15 and J is TRBJ1-1; 8 bases line up with TRBD1. Trimming removed 0 bases from V and 5 bases from J; junction bases left unmatched: 8. The CDR3 is 16 residues long. From germline, CDR1 is LNHNV and CDR2 YYDKDF (reference sequence). CDR3 nucleotides: TGTGCCACCAGCAGAGATCGGGGCAGGGGGCCAACTGAAGCTTTCTTT. Its translation is CATSRDRGRGPTEAFF. The full variable domain, rest sourced from reference TRBV15 and TRBJ1-1, is DAMVIQNPRYQVTQFGKPVTLSCSQTLNHNVMYWYQQKSSQAPKLLFHYYDKDFNNEADTPDNFQSRRPNTSFCFLDIRSPGLGDTAMYLCATSRDRGRGPTEAFFGQGTRLTVV.

The chain combines TRBV29-1 with TRBJ1-3; 9 bases line up with TRBD1. V trimming: 7 bases; J trimming: 2 bases; junction bases outside the gene matches: 9. Germline lookup yields CDR1 SQVTM and CDR2 ANQGSEA. The CDR3 has 15 residues. CDR3 loop: CSASGQGTTGNTIYF. The CDR3 DNA is TGCAGCGCCTCAGGACAGGGGACGACTGGAAACACCATATATTTT.

This clone has only a few counts. The chain joins TRBV27 to TRBJ1-1, with D tentatively TRBD1 (5 bases). The CDR3 spans 14 residues. Germline CDR1 reads MNHEY; CDR2 reads SMNVEV (reference sequence). Trimming stripped 6 bases from V and 5 bases from J, with 16 bases between. CDR3: CASSWTGGGTEAFF. CDR3 DNA sequence: TGTGCCAGCAGCTGGACTGGGGGGGGGACTGAAGCTTTCTTT.